Below, 12 T cell receptor beta chains from the same sample are listed, as sequenced in a study of Tregs in tolerant kidney transplant recipients. Sequenced by immunoSEQ multiplex PCR; TCRdb stores in-frame clones only, minus some. The table shows fewer than 80,000 clones, with approximately 88% occurring only once. The material sequenced was CD4+ T cells from blood, taken before the transplant. Every receptor here comes from a human donor who received a combined kidney and bone marrow transplant.

The chain uses TRBV2 and TRBJ2-7; 8 nucleotides align to TRBD2. The CDR3 runs to 14 residues. Germline V gene sequence: CDR1 SNHLY, CDR2 FYNNEI. V shed 6 bases and J 3 bases; nucleotides not matched to a gene: 7. The DNA for the CDR3 is TGTGCCAGCAGCGCCGGGGGGACTAGCTACGAGCAGTACTTC. Encoded protein: CASSAGGTSYEQYF.

The chain links TRBV7-9 to TRBJ1-1; D gene uncertain. Per the germline V gene, CDR1 is SEHNR and CDR2 is FQNEAQ (reference sequence). The CDR3 contains 12 residues. The V and J ends lost 1 base and 5 bases respectively, with 5 bases between them. CDR3 loop: CASSLGATEAFF. The CDR3 coding sequence is TGTGCCAGCAGCTTAGGAGCTACTGAAGCTTTCTTT.

This chain links TRBV7-6 with TRBJ1-4; TRBD1 aligns across 11 bases. Germline V lookup: CDR1 SGHVS, CDR2 FNYEAQ. The CDR3 sequence is 15 residues long. Germline trimming cut 5 bases from V and 5 bases from J; bases unmatched to any gene: 4. The CDR3 loop is CASSQGDRGNEKLFF. The CDR3 region has the DNA TGTGCCAGCAGCCAGGGGGACAGGGGGAATGAAAAACTGTTTTTT.

V and J are TRBV27 and TRBJ2-5; 7 bases align to TRBD1. V lost 8 bases to trimming and J lost 4 bases; unmatched junction nucleotides: 7. The CDR3 is 13 amino acids. Germline assignment: CDR1 MNHEY and CDR2 SMNVEV (reference sequence). The CDR3 loop is CASAPTGVETQYF. The CDR3 coding sequence is TGTGCCAGCGCCCCCACAGGGGTAGAGACCCAGTACTTC.

The chain joins TRBV7-8 to TRBJ2-7; unclear D gene. The germline V gene has CDR1 SGHVS and CDR2 FQNEAQ. V lost 5 bases to trimming and J lost 6 bases, with 17 bases between them. The CDR3 spans 14 residues. The CDR3 bases are TGTGCCAGCAGCCCGCCCGGCGCAGGCCGCGAGCAGTACTTC. Protein product: CASSPPGAGREQYF.

The J gene is TRBJ2-5, the V gene TRBV7-2; the D gene is possibly TRBD2 (5 bases). This CDR3 has 17 residues. Trimming stripped 0 bases from V and 5 bases from J, with 19 bases between. Germline-derived CDR1 and CDR2 are SGHTA and FQGNSA. The CDR3 region is CASSLAPSRTTGETQYF. The CDR3 DNA sequence: TGTGCCAGCAGCTTAGCCCCCTCGCGGACGACGGGGGAGACCCAGTACTTC.

The genes are TRBV5-4 and TRBJ1-4; tentatively, D is TRBD1 (5 bases). From germline, CDR1 is SGHNT and CDR2 YYREEE (reference sequence). Trimming shortened V by 3 bases and J by 0 bases, and 9 bases separated the two germline ends. CDR3 length equals 15 residues. CDR3 sequence reads: CASSSGTATNEKLFF. DNA for the CDR3: TGTGCCAGCAGCTCAGGGACTGCAACTAATGAAAAACTGTTTTTT.

The chain uses TRBV7-3 and TRBJ2-2, with 9 bases fitting TRBD1. This CDR3 has 14 residues. CDR1 and CDR2 (germline): SGHTA, FQGTGA. Germline trimming cut 5 bases from V and 7 bases from J; bases unmatched to any gene: 5. The CDR3 DNA sequence: TGTGCCAGCAGCGCACAGGGGGCGGTCGGGGAGCTGTTTTTT. Its protein product is CASSAQGAVGELFF.

V is TRBV29-1 and J is TRBJ2-3, with D perhaps TRBD2 (5 bases). Trimming shortened V by 6 bases and J by 5 bases, and 21 bases separated the two germline ends. CDR3 length: 15 amino acids. The germline V gene has CDR1 SQVTM and CDR2 ANQGSEA. CDR3 bases: TGCAGCGTCCGCCGGTGGGAGATTATTATAGATACGCAGTATTTT. Amino acids: CSVRRWEIIIDTQYF.

The chain has TRBV20-1 and TRBJ2-7; possible D gene TRBD2, 5 bases. Germline V CDR1 and CDR2: DFQATT, SNEGSKA (reference sequence). This CDR3 is built from 11 residues. The CDR3 nucleotides read TGCAGAGCGGAGTTCTCCTACGAGCAGTACTTC. Protein: CRAEFSYEQYF.

The chain has TRBV30 and TRBJ1-1, with 7 bases lining up with TRBD1. V was pared by 3 bases and J by 1 base, with 8 bases of the junction left unmatched. CDR1 is GTSNPN and CDR2 is SVGIG in the germline V gene (reference sequence). This CDR3 has 15 residues. The CDR3 DNA follows: TGTGCCTGGAGCTCGGACAGGCGTTCGAACACTGAAGCTTTCTTT. It translates to CAWSSDRRSNTEAFF.

V is TRBV9 and J is TRBJ1-2, with TRBD1 matching over 7 bases. Germline V CDR1 and CDR2: SGDLS, YYNGEE. This CDR3 spans 15 amino acids. V lost 3 bases to trimming and J lost 2 bases; unmatched junction nucleotides: 7. CDR3 nucleotides: TGTGCCAGCAGCGCTGAGGGGGCCAAGAACTATGGCTACACCTTC. Encoded protein: CASSAEGAKNYGYTF.